The 30 T cell receptor beta chains listed next were all sequenced from one sample in a study of identical twins. TCRdb processed the 5' RACE reads anew with MiXCR; each CDR3 protein has one entry. The table lists 600,000 to 850,000 distinct CDR3 sequences, about 18% of them singletons. This same sample was also part of a study on T cells expressing NK-cell markers.

The sequenced material came from PBMCs. The receptors were gathered from a woman aged 18-29 years in good health.

V is TRBV7-2 and J is TRBJ2-5, with D unclear. Trimming took off 5 bases at V and 7 bases at J, with 23 bases between the two ends. The CDR3 covers 16 residues. Per the germline V gene, CDR1 is SGHTA and CDR2 is FQGNSA. The CDR3 region is CASSHNAPRNDGTQYF. The CDR3 coding sequence is TGTGCCAGCAGCCATAACGCCCCGCGTAACGACGGGACCCAGTACTTC.

This clonotype was seen a few times. The rearrangement joins TRBV12-3 or TRBV12-4 to TRBJ2-1, with D hard to call. Between the trimmed V and J ends, which lost 2 bases and 4 bases, there was a span of 6 bases. This CDR3 spans 13 amino acids. CDR3 DNA: TGTGCCAGCAGTTTACAAAGATACAATGAGCAGTTCTTC. It codes for CASSLQRYNEQFF.

This chain joins TRBV18 and TRBJ2-7; no reliable D call. Trimming cost V 1 base and J 5 bases, with 12 bases left between them. Looked up from germline, CDR1 is KGHSH and CDR2 is LQKENI. The CDR3 length is 14 residues. Here the CDR3 reads CASSPRAERDEQYF. DNA of the CDR3: TGTGCCAGCTCACCACGGGCCGAACGGGACGAGCAGTACTTC.

This clonotype was observed a few times. The chain has TRBV7-8 and TRBJ2-1, with 8 bases that match TRBD2. Germline CDR1 SGHVS, CDR2 FQNEAQ. CDR3 length: 15 amino acids. Germline trimming cut 2 bases from V and 6 bases from J; bases unmatched to any gene: 6. The CDR3, as DNA: TGTGCCAGCAGCTTAACAAGCGGGAGTAGCAATGAGCAGTTCTTC. Translated: CASSLTSGSSNEQFF.

This clonotype occurred a few times. V and J are TRBV10-3 and TRBJ1-2; possible D gene TRBD1, 5 bases. Trimming left V 2 bases short and J 4 bases short, with 11 bases between. From germline, CDR1 is ENHRY and CDR2 SYGVKD. This CDR3 comprises 14 residues. CDR3 residues: CAISEEGSGYGYTF. The CDR3 nucleotides are TGTGCCATCAGTGAGGAGGGGTCGGGCTATGGCTACACCTTC.

This clonotype occurred a few times. This chain connects TRBV10-3 to TRBJ1-1; possibly TRBD1 for D (6 bases). The CDR3 is made up of 14 amino acids. V was cut by 4 bases and J by 0 bases, with 9 bases left in between. Germline CDR1 is ENHRY and CDR2 is SYGVKD. The CDR3 DNA reads TGTGCCATCAGTGGGACAGCCCTGAACACTGAAGCTTTCTTT. Its protein is CAISGTALNTEAFF.

Ten or more counts support this clonotype. The chain couples TRBV12-3 or TRBV12-4 to TRBJ2-7; 8 positions agree with TRBD1. The length of the CDR3 is 15 residues. The V segment lost 3 bases and the J segment 2 bases; nucleotides outside the gene matches: 6. CDR3 protein: CASSFRGTGPYEQYF. The CDR3 DNA follows: TGTGCCAGCAGTTTTAGAGGGACAGGTCCCTACGAGCAGTACTTC.

This clonotype was seen only a few times. This chain joins TRBV9 and TRBJ1-1, with D uncertain. There are 15 residues in the CDR3. Trimming shortened V by 0 bases and J by 0 bases, and 9 bases separated the two germline ends. Germline V gene data show CDR1 as SGDLS and CDR2 as YYNGEE. CDR3 residues: CASSVGLHVNTEAFF. The CDR3 nucleotides are TGTGCCAGCAGCGTAGGGTTGCACGTGAACACTGAAGCTTTCTTT.

This chain connects TRBV20-1 to TRBJ2-5; D is uncertain. V was clipped by 3 bases and J by 3 bases, with 8 bases between them. The germline gives CDR1 DFQATT, CDR2 SNEGSKA (reference sequence). The CDR3 runs to 12 residues. CDR3: CSARTGKETQYF. The CDR3 DNA reads TGCAGTGCTAGGACTGGCAAAGAGACCCAGTACTTC.

This clonotype was seen only a few times. The gene calls are TRBV20-1 and TRBJ2-1; 7 nucleotides align to TRBD2. V was clipped by 1 base and J by 9 bases; unmatched bases: 15. The germline V gene encodes CDR1 DFQATT and CDR2 SNEGSKA (reference sequence). This CDR3 has 16 amino acids. This chain's CDR3 is CSARGALRGGGGEQFF. Here the CDR3 DNA reads TGCAGTGCTAGAGGGGCTTTGCGGGGCGGGGGAGGTGAGCAGTTCTTC.

In its sample, this clonotype was seen many times. The chain links TRBV29-1 to TRBJ2-6; tentative D call: TRBD1 (5 bases). Germline loops: CDR1 SQVTM, CDR2 ANQGSEA. V lost 4 bases and J 4 bases, leaving 11 bases between the germline ends. The CDR3 is 14 amino acids. The CDR3 coding sequence is TGCAGCGTTGGAGCAGGGTACGGGGCCAACGTCCTGACTTTC. Amino acids: CSVGAGYGANVLTF.

V usage is TRBV5-6 and J usage is TRBJ2-6; D is unclear. V lost 9 bases, J lost 0 bases, and 25 bases lay in between. CDR1 is SGHDT and CDR2 is YYEEEE in the germline V gene. The CDR3 contains 19 residues. The CDR3 sequence: CATSLRHNVESSGANVLTF. The CDR3 region has the DNA TGTGCCACCTCCTTGCGACACAACGTCGAGAGCTCTGGGGCCAACGTCCTGACTTTC.

The V call is TRBV15, the J call TRBJ1-2, with D perhaps matching TRBD1 (6 bases). V gave up 0 bases and J gave up 2 bases, with 7 bases separating them. This CDR3 comprises 14 residues. The germline gives CDR1 LNHNV, CDR2 YYDKDF (reference sequence). The CDR3, as DNA: TGTGCCACCAGCAGAGATCAGGGGAACTATGGCTACACCTTC. It specifies CATSRDQGNYGYTF.

This clonotype was seen only a few times. The chain joins TRBV12-3 or TRBV12-4 to TRBJ2-5; 9 bases line up with TRBD1. This CDR3 has 14 amino acids. V shed 5 bases and J 6 bases; nucleotides not matched to a gene: 7. Here the CDR3 DNA reads TGTGCCAGCAGTCTGATGGGACAGGGTAAGACCCAGTACTTC. It translates to CASSLMGQGKTQYF.

The chain recombines TRBV6-5 with TRBJ2-1; 10 bases map to TRBD2. Trimming took 1 base from V and 9 from J; bases not matched to a gene: 6. Germline V CDR1 and CDR2: MNHEY, SVGAGI. This CDR3 has 15 residues. The CDR3 bases are TGTGCCAGCAGTTACTACCTAGCGGGAGCGGGTGAGCAGTTCTTC. Residues: CASSYYLAGAGEQFF.

This chain connects TRBV29-1 to TRBJ1-2, with a weak D call TRBD1 (6 bases). Trimming left V 7 bases short and J 2 bases short, with 20 bases between. Germline lookup yields CDR1 SQVTM and CDR2 ANQGSEA. This CDR3 contains 15 residues. In nucleotides, the CDR3 is TGCAGCGCCGAAGGGGGGGCAGAGGGGAACTATGGCTACACCTTC. The encoded protein is CSAEGGAEGNYGYTF.

The chain employs TRBV20-1 and TRBJ2-7; maybe TRBD2 (6 bases). V lost 0 bases, J lost 2 bases, and 14 bases lay in between. There are 15 residues in the CDR3. CDR1 and CDR2 from the germline V gene are DFQATT and SNEGSKA (reference sequence). Here the CDR3 reads CSARDRLAPTYEQYF. DNA for the CDR3: TGCAGTGCTAGAGATAGGCTAGCGCCGACCTACGAGCAGTACTTC.

The genes are TRBV12-3 or TRBV12-4 and TRBJ2-1; 7 bases match TRBD1. Losses at the gene ends were 5 bases for V and 8 bases for J; bases not matched to a gene: 6. CDR3 length: 13 residues. The CDR3 reads CASSRGQRDEQFF. The CDR3 DNA reads TGTGCCAGCAGTCGGGGACAGCGCGATGAGCAGTTCTTC.

The table lists this clonotype with many counts. The gene calls are TRBV6-5 and TRBJ2-1, with 16 bases aligning to TRBD2. With V trimmed by 0 bases and J by 7 bases, 6 bases remained unmatched. The germline gives CDR1 MNHEY, CDR2 SVGAGI. This CDR3 has 18 residues. The CDR3 here is CASSYSGLAGGGWNEQFF. In DNA, the CDR3 is TGTGCCAGCAGTTACTCGGGACTAGCGGGAGGGGGTTGGAATGAGCAGTTCTTC.

The rearrangement joins TRBV3-1 to TRBJ1-4; D not certain. The V and J ends lost 1 base and 7 bases respectively, with 7 bases between them. This CDR3 is built from 13 residues. Germline lookup yields CDR1 LGHDT and CDR2 YNNKEL (reference sequence). The CDR3 region has the DNA TGTGCCAGCAGCCAAGGATTGAGTGAAAAACTGTTTTTT. Its protein is CASSQGLSEKLFF.

The sample holds a few counts of this clonotype. The chain has TRBV5-1 and TRBJ2-7; D perhaps matches TRBD2 (7 bases). The CDR3 is 14 amino acids. The V end lost 4 bases, the J end lost 2 bases, and 13 bases lay between the germline ends. Germline values: CDR1 SGHRS, CDR2 YFSETQ. In DNA form, the CDR3 reads TGCGCCAGCAGCAACGGGGGGCCTACCTACGAGCAGTACTTC. Its protein is CASSNGGPTYEQYF.

The V gene is TRBV9, the J gene TRBJ2-1; D possibly uses TRBD1 or TRBD2 (5 bases each). The V end was cut by 5 bases, the J end by 4 bases, with 13 bases between. The CDR3 covers 14 residues. The V gene's germline CDR1 is SGDLS and CDR2 YYNGEE. CDR3 amino acids: CASSRDGGYNEQFF. CDR3 in DNA: TGTGCCAGCAGTCGGGACGGAGGATACAATGAGCAGTTCTTC.

The J gene is TRBJ2-6, the V gene TRBV12-3 or TRBV12-4; D call uncertain. The CDR3 consists of 14 residues. Trimming pared 6 bases from V and 0 bases from J, leaving 6 bases between. The CDR3 protein is CASSAVSGANVLTF. In nucleotides, the CDR3 is TGTGCCAGCAGCGCAGTCTCTGGGGCCAACGTCCTGACTTTC.

The chain links TRBV10-3 to TRBJ2-2, with 8 bases fitting TRBD2. The germline V gene has CDR1 ENHRY and CDR2 SYGVKD. With V trimmed by 2 bases and J by 1 base, 3 bases remained unmatched. The CDR3 contains 16 residues. CDR3 residues: CAISEGSGENTGELFF. CDR3 sequence (DNA): TGTGCCATCAGTGAGGGTAGCGGGGAGAACACCGGGGAGCTGTTTTTT.

This chain connects TRBV12-5 to TRBJ2-3; TRBD2 agrees at 9 bases. The length of the CDR3 is 18 residues. J was trimmed by 2 bases and V by 1 base; bases with no gene match: 10. Germline values: CDR1 LGHNT, CDR2 FRNRAP. The CDR3 bases are TGTGCTAGTGGTTTGGCCTACAGCGGGGGGCCCTACACAGATACGCAGTATTTT. Its translation: CASGLAYSGGPYTDTQYF.

The rearrangement links TRBV12-3 or TRBV12-4 to TRBJ2-2; TRBD2 agrees at 12 bases. V trimming: 6 bases; J trimming: 4 bases; junction bases outside the gene matches: 6. The CDR3 extends over 16 amino acids. The CDR3 loop reads CASSGLAGRPTGELFF. The CDR3 DNA follows: TGTGCCAGCAGCGGACTAGCGGGACGGCCCACCGGGGAGCTGTTTTTT.

The chain is built from TRBV20-1 and TRBJ2-1, with 9 positions matching TRBD1. With 4 bases clipped from V and 7 bases from J, the junction kept 5 bases outside the gene matches. The CDR3 spans 13 residues. The germline CDR1 and CDR2 sequences are DFQATT and SNEGSKA (reference sequence). The CDR3 DNA reads as TGCAGTGCTATCTCCGGGACAGGGAATGAGCAGTTCTTC. Encoded protein: CSAISGTGNEQFF.

J is TRBJ1-1 and V is TRBV20-1, with a possible D match to TRBD1 (5 bases). Per the germline V gene, CDR1 is DFQATT and CDR2 is SNEGSKA (reference sequence). This CDR3 is built from 15 residues. Trimming stripped 4 bases from V and 4 bases from J, with 19 bases between. CDR3 DNA sequence: TGCAGTGCTACCCCCCGGGCCCTAAGGGGCACTGAAGCTTTCTTT. Translated, it gives CSATPRALRGTEAFF.

In its sample, this clonotype was seen a few times. CDR3 protein: CASREYHEQYF. The CDR3 region has the DNA TGTGCCAGTAGGGAGTACCACGAGCAGTACTTC. This chain joins TRBV6-6 and TRBJ2-7; a weak D match, TRBD2 (5 bases). The ends were cut back, 9 bases at V and 5 bases at J, with 11 bases in the middle. The germline V gene encodes CDR1 MNHNY and CDR2 SVGAGI (reference sequence). This CDR3 has 11 residues.

CDR3 nucleotide sequence: TGTGCCAGCACCTCCCGATGGGGACTAGCGTCCTACGAGCAGTACTTC. Translating it yields CASTSRWGLASYEQYF. V is TRBV5-6 and J is TRBJ2-7, with 10 bases matching TRBD2. The CDR3 sequence is 16 residues long. Germline-derived CDR1 and CDR2 are SGHDT and YYEEEE. V dropped 6 bases and J dropped 1; count of bases not matched to a gene: 10.